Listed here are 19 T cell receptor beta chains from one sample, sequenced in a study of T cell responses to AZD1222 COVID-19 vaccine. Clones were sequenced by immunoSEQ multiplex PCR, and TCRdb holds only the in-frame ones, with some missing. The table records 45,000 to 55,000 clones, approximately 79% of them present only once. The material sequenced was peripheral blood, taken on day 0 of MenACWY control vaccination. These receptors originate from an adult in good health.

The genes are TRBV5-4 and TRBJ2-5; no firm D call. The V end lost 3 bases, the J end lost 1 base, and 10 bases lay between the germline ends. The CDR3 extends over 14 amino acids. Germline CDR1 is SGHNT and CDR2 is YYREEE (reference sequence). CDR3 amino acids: CASSSRSPQETQYF. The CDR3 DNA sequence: TGTGCCAGCAGCTCGCGTTCGCCCCAAGAGACCCAGTACTTC.

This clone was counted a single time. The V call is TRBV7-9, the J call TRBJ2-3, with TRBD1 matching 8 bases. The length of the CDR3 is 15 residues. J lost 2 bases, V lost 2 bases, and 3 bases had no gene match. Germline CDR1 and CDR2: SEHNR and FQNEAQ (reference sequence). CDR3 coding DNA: TGTGCCAGCAGCTTATGGGGACAGGACACAGATACGCAGTATTTT. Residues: CASSLWGQDTDTQYF.

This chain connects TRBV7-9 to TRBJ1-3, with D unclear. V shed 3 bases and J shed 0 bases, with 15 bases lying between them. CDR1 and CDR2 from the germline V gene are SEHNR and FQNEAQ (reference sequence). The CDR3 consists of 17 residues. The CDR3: CASSFGDRLISGNTIYF. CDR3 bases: TGTGCCAGCAGCTTCGGTGACCGACTGATCTCTGGAAACACCATATATTTT.

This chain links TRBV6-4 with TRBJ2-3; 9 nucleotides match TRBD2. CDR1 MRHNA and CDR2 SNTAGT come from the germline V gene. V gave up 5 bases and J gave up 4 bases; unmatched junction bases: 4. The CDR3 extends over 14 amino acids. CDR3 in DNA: TGTGCCAGCAGTCCTAGCGGGGACGCAGATACGCAGTATTTT. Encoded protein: CASSPSGDADTQYF.

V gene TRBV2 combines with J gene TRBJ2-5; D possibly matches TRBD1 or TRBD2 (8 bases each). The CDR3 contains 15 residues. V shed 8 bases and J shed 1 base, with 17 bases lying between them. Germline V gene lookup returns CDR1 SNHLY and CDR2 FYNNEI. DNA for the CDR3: TGTGCCAGCGGGCAGGGGGCGGGAGGCCAAGAGACCCAGTACTTC. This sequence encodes CASGQGAGGQETQYF.

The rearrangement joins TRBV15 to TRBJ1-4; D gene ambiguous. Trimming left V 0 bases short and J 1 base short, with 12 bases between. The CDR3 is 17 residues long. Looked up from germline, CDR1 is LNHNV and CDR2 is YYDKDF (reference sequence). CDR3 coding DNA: TGTGCCACCAGCAGAGACGACATGGGAGTAACTAATGAAAAACTGTTTTTT. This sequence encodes CATSRDDMGVTNEKLFF.

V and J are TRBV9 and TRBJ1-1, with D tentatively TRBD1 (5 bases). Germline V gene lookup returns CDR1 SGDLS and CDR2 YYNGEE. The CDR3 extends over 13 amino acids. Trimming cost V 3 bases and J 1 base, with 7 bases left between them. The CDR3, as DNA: TGTGCCAGCAGCGAACAGGCGAACACTGAAGCTTTCTTT. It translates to CASSEQANTEAFF.

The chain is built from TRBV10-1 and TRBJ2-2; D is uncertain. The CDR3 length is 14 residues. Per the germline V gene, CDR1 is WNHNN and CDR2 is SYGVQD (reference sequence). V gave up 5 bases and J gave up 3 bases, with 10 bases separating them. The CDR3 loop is CASSSEADTGELFF. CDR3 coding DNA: TGCGCCAGCAGTTCCGAGGCGGACACCGGGGAGCTGTTTTTT.

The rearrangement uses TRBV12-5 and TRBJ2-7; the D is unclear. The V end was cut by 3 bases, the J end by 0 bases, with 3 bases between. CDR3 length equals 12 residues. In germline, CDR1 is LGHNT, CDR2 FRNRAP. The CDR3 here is CASGFGSYEQYF. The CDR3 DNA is TGTGCTAGTGGTTTTGGCTCCTACGAGCAGTACTTC. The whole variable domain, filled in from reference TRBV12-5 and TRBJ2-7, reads DARVTQTPRHKVTEMGQEVTMRCQPILGHNTVFWYRQTMMQGLELLAYFRNRAPLDDSGMPKDRFSAEMPDATLATLKIQPSEPRDSAVYFCASGFGSYEQYFGPGTRLTVT.

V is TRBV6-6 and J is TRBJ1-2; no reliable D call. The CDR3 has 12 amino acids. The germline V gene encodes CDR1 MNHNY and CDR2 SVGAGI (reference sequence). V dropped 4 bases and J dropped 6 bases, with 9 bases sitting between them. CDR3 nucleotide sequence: TGTGCCAGCAGTTTTTCGGGGAATGGCTACACCTTC. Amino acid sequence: CASSFSGNGYTF.

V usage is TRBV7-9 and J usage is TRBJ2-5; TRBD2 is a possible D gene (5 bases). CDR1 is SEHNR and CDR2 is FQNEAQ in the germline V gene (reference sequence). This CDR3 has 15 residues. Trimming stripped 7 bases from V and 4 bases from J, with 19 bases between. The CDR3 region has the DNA TGTGCCAGCATCTCCCTAGGGCTAGCTTCAGAGACCCAGTACTTC. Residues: CASISLGLASETQYF.

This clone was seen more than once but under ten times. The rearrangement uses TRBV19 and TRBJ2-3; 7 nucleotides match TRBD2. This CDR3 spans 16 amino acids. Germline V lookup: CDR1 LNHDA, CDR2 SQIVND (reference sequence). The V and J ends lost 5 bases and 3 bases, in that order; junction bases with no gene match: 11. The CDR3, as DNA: TGTGCCAGTAGTCCCCCGGGACTGGGGGGGACAGATACGCAGTATTTT. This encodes CASSPPGLGGTDTQYF.

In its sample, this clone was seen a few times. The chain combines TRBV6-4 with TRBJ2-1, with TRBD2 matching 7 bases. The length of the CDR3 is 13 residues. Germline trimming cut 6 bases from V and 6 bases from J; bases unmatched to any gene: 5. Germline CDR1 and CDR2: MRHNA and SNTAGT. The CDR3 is CASSPERGNEQFF. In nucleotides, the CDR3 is TGTGCCAGCAGCCCCGAGCGGGGCAATGAGCAGTTCTTC.

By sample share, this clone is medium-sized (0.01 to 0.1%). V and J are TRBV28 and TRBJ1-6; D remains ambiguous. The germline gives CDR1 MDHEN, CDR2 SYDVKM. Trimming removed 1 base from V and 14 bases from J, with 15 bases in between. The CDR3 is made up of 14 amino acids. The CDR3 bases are TGTGCCAGCAGTTTATCGTCCGCCGCCGGGGCCCTCCACTTT. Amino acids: CASSLSSAAGALHF.

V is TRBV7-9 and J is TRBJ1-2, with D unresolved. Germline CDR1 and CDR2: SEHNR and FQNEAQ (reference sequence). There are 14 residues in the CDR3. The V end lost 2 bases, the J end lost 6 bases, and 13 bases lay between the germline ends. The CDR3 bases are TGTGCCAGCAGCTTAAGGCCCGAGTTGGATGGCTACACCTTC. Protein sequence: CASSLRPELDGYTF.

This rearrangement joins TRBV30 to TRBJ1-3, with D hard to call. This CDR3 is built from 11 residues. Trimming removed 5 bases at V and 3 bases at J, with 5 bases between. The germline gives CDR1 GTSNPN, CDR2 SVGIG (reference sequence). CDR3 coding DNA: TGTGCCTGGGAGCGTGGAAACACCATATATTTT. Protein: CAWERGNTIYF.

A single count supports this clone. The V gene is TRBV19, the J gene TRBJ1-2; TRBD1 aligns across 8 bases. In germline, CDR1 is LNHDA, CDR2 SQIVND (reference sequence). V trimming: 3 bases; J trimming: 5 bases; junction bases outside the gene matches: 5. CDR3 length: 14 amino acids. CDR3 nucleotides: TGTGCCAGTAGTATGGACAGGGTCGTGTATGGCTACACCTTC. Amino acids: CASSMDRVVYGYTF.

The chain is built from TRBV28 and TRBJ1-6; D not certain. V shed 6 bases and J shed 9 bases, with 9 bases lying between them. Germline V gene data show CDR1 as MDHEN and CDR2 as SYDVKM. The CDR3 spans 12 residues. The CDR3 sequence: CASSVTGSPLHF. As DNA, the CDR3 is TGTGCCAGCAGCGTAACTGGTTCACCCCTCCACTTT.

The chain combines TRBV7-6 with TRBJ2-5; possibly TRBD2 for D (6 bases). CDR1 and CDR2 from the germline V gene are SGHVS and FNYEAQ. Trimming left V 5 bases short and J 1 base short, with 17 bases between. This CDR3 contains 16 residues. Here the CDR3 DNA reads TGTGCCAGCAGCCCTAAACGGGCGGGGCCCCAAGAGACCCAGTACTTC. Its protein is CASSPKRAGPQETQYF.